A single sample gave rise to the 17 T cell receptor beta chains below, sequenced in a study of cytomegalovirus exposure and HLA in healthy donors. The PCR made use of 60 Vbeta and 13 Jbeta primers. Clones were sequenced by immunoSEQ multiplex PCR, and TCRdb holds only the in-frame ones, with some missing. The sample yields about 160,000 clones, 80% to 90% seen once. The specimen sequenced was PBMCs. These receptors all come from a woman between 45 and 65 years old in good health and CMV-seronegative.

V usage is TRBV5-4 and J usage is TRBJ2-7; TRBD1 matches 7 bases. V shed 0 bases, J shed 0 bases, and the junction held 6 bases outside the gene matches. Germline CDR1 reads SGHNT; CDR2 reads YYREEE (reference sequence). The length of the CDR3 is 16 residues. CDR3 protein: CASSLGGQLYSYEQYF. CDR3 in DNA: TGTGCCAGCAGCTTGGGGGGACAGCTATACTCCTACGAGCAGTACTTC.

The chain recombines TRBV5-1 with TRBJ1-4, with 8 bases matching TRBD1. From germline, CDR1 is SGHRS and CDR2 YFSETQ. This CDR3 has 14 amino acids. Trimming at V came to 3 bases and at J to 6 bases, leaving 4 bases not matched to a gene. The CDR3 DNA is TGCGCCAGCAGCTGGACAGGGATGGATGAAAAACTGTTTTTT. Its translation: CASSWTGMDEKLFF.

The V gene is TRBV5-6, the J gene TRBJ2-3; TRBD2 might be the D (7 bases). V was cut by 5 bases and J by 1 base, with 17 bases left in between. This CDR3 has 16 residues. CDR1 SGHDT and CDR2 YYEEEE come from the germline V gene. Written as DNA, the CDR3 is TGTGCCAGCAGGGGGGGAGGGGGGGGTCGCACAGATACGCAGTATTTT. Translation: CASRGGGGGRTDTQYF.

The chain uses TRBV5-1 and TRBJ2-3, with D uncertain. CDR1 and CDR2 (germline): SGHRS, YFSETQ. The CDR3 is made up of 13 amino acids. V gave up 6 bases and J gave up 0 bases, with 8 bases separating them. The CDR3 coding sequence is TGCGCCAGCAAGGTAGCTAGCACAGATACGCAGTATTTT. Its translation is CASKVASTDTQYF.

This sequence joins TRBV5-1 and TRBJ2-1; 10 bases agree with TRBD1. V lost 0 bases to trimming and J lost 2 bases; unmatched junction nucleotides: 2. The length of the CDR3 is 16 residues. The V gene's germline CDR1 is SGHRS and CDR2 YFSETQ. The CDR3 region has the DNA TGCGCCAGCAGCTTGGGAGGGACAGGGGCCTACAATGAGCAGTTCTTC. This encodes CASSLGGTGAYNEQFF.

This chain uses TRBV5-4 with TRBJ2-7; 9 positions match TRBD1. The CDR3 runs 14 residues. With 4 bases clipped from V and 5 bases from J, the junction kept 7 bases outside the gene matches. Germline V lookup: CDR1 SGHNT, CDR2 YYREEE (reference sequence). The CDR3: CASSPYRGHNEQYF. The CDR3 DNA reads TGTGCCAGCAGCCCCTACAGGGGGCACAACGAGCAGTACTTC.

The CDR3 loop reads CASSLGSGSVPTGELFF. In DNA form, the CDR3 reads TGTGCCTCCTCGTTAGGTAGCGGGAGTGTGCCCACCGGGGAGCTGTTTTTT. This rearrangement joins TRBV19 to TRBJ2-2, with 9 positions matching TRBD2. The trim removed 11 bases at V and 4 bases at J, leaving 17 bases unmatched. Germline V gene sequence: CDR1 LNHDA, CDR2 SQIVND (reference sequence). The CDR3 runs to 17 residues.

The V and J genes are TRBV5-6 and TRBJ1-4; D is uncertain. Germline V gives CDR1 SGHDT, CDR2 YYEEEE. The CDR3 extends over 12 amino acids. V lost 1 base, J lost 8 bases, and 6 bases lay in between. The CDR3 reads CASSLNSEKLFF. CDR3 DNA sequence: TGTGCCAGCAGCTTGAATAGCGAAAAACTGTTTTTT.

This clone was seen a handful of times. The gene calls are TRBV7-8 and TRBJ1-2; tentatively, D is TRBD1 (6 bases). V shed 3 bases and J shed 6 bases, with 11 bases lying between them. The CDR3 is 13 residues long. Germline V lookup: CDR1 SGHVS, CDR2 FQNEAQ. The CDR3: CASSLSGVDGYTF. The DNA of the CDR3 is TGTGCCAGCAGCTTGTCAGGGGTGGATGGCTACACCTTC.

The V call is TRBV19, the J call TRBJ2-7, with TRBD2 matching over 7 bases. CDR3 size: 15 residues. Unmatched junction bases numbered 4, after V lost 2 bases and J lost 0 bases. Germline assignment: CDR1 LNHDA and CDR2 SQIVND (reference sequence). Here the CDR3 reads CASSISGLGSYEQYF. The CDR3 bases are TGTGCCAGTAGTATAAGTGGACTAGGCTCCTACGAGCAGTACTTC.

The chain uses TRBV4-3 and TRBJ1-1, with 9 bases fitting TRBD1. J was trimmed by 5 bases and V by 3 bases; bases with no gene match: 7. Germline CDR1 reads LGHNA; CDR2 reads YSLEER. The CDR3 is made up of 15 amino acids. The CDR3 loop reads CASSQMTGGATEAFF. The DNA of the CDR3 is TGCGCCAGCAGCCAGATGACAGGGGGGGCGACTGAAGCTTTCTTT.

This clone was picked up one time. The chain is built from TRBV28 and TRBJ2-1; 15 nucleotides agree with TRBD2. Germline V CDR1 and CDR2: MDHEN, SYDVKM. V gave up 6 bases and J gave up 10 bases; unmatched junction bases: 7. CDR3 length: 15 amino acids. CDR3 residues: CASRTGTSGRSEQFF. The CDR3 nucleotides read TGTGCCAGCAGGACCGGGACTAGCGGGAGGTCCGAGCAGTTCTTC.

V usage is TRBV15 and J usage is TRBJ2-2; D is possibly TRBD1 (6 bases). CDR3 length: 15 residues. CDR1 is LNHNV and CDR2 is YYDKDF in the germline V gene (reference sequence). Trimming shortened V by 3 bases and J by 6 bases, and 14 bases separated the two germline ends. CDR3 in DNA: TGTGCCACCAGCAGGGAACAGGGTTGGGCCGGGGAGCTGTTTTTT. Protein product: CATSREQGWAGELFF.

The rearrangement joins TRBV7-2 to TRBJ2-5; 11 bases align to TRBD2. The CDR3 spans 15 residues. Germline V lookup: CDR1 SGHTA, CDR2 FQGNSA. The J segment lost 3 bases and the V segment lost 5 bases, leaving 5 bases of the junction unmatched. CDR3 nucleotide sequence: TGTGCCAGCAGCACCGGGACTAGCGGTAAAGAGACCCAGTACTTC. This encodes CASSTGTSGKETQYF.

The chain uses TRBV5-6 and TRBJ2-1; no firm D call. The V end lost 0 bases, the J end lost 1 base, and 5 bases lay between the germline ends. The V gene's germline CDR1 is SGHDT and CDR2 YYEEEE. The CDR3 is 14 residues long. The CDR3 sequence: CASSLAQSYNEQFF. DNA of the CDR3: TGTGCCAGCAGCTTGGCACAGTCCTACAATGAGCAGTTCTTC.

Here the CDR3 reads CASSTPGGSYEQYF. The CDR3 nucleotides read TGTGCCAGCAGTACCCCCGGGGGGTCTTACGAGCAGTACTTC. The chain links TRBV28 to TRBJ2-5; TRBD2 aligns across 7 bases. The DNA end is more similar to TRBJ2-7, so the J call may be wrong. Germline V CDR1 and CDR2: MDHEN, SYDVKM. The CDR3 extends over 14 amino acids.

The rearrangement uses TRBV27 and TRBJ1-2, with 7 nucleotides matching TRBD1. The CDR3 has 17 residues. Unmatched junction bases numbered 12, after V lost 0 bases and J lost 5 bases. Germline loops: CDR1 MNHEY, CDR2 SMNVEV (reference sequence). The CDR3 spells CASSLSHLGQEEYGYTF. CDR3 nucleotides: TGTGCCAGCAGTTTATCCCACCTCGGACAGGAGGAGTATGGCTACACCTTC.